This TCR beta chain was sequenced for a study of blood T cell repertoires in COVID-19. Study details: In each case, the material was cDNA or gDNA derived from T cells, B-cell-depleted T cells, or PBMCs.

Trimming took off 4 bases at V and 4 bases at J, with 14 bases between the two ends. The CDR3 extends over 14 amino acids. CDR1 is SGDLS and CDR2 is YYNGEE in the germline V gene. Participants were aged 18 to 89 years from approximately 25 US areas. Donors were grouped by their self-reported clinical history. This clone was detected once. Original methodology: Amplification from reference gene primers served as the basis for estimated nucleated cell counts. Profiling relied on immunoSEQ multiplex PCR, and the TCRdb table lists in-frame clones only, not all of them. D and trimming were read from the DNA, whereas the V and J calls and clone size are those reported in that table. Altogether approximately 120,000 clones are present, around four fifths being singletons, with the ten largest covering 18%.

The sample was PBMCs or T cells enriched from blood (not recorded which). This receptor was obtained from a man younger than 40 who had recovered from COVID-19. The rearrangement uses TRBV9 and TRBJ2-5, with a possible D match to TRBD2 (7 bases). The CDR3 here is CASSHAGAGETQYF. CDR3 coding DNA: TGTGCCAGCAGCCATGCGGGGGCGGGAGAGACCCAGTACTTC.